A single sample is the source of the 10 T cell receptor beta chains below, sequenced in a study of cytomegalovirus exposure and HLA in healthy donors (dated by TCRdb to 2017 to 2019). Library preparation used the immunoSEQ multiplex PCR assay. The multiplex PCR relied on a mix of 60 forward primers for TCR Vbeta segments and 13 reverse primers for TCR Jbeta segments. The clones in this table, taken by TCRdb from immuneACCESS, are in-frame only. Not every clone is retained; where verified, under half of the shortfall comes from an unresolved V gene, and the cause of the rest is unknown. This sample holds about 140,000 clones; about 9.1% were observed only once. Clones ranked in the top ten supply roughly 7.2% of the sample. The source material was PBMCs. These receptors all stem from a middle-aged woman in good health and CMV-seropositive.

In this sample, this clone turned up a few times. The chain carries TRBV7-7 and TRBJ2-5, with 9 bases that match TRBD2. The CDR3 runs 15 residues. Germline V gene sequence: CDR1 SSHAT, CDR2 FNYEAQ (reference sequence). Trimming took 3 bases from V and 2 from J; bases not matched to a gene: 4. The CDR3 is CASSLTSGLQETQYF. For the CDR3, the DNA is TGTGCCAGCAGCTTGACTAGCGGACTACAAGAGACCCAGTACTTC.

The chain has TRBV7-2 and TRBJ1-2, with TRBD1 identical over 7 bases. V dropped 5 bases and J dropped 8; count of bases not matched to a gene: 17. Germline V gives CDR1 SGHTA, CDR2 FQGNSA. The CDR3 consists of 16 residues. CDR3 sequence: CASSSRGRGAPGGYTF. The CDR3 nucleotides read TGTGCCAGCAGCAGTAGGGGGCGGGGGGCGCCGGGAGGCTACACCTTC.

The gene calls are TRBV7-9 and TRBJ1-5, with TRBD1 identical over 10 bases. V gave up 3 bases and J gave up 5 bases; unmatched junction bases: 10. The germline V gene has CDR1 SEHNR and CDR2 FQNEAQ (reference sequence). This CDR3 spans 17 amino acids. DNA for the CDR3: TGTGCCAGCAGCTTGGGGTCAAGGGACAGGGGCGATCAGCCCCAGCATTTT. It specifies CASSLGSRDRGDQPQHF.

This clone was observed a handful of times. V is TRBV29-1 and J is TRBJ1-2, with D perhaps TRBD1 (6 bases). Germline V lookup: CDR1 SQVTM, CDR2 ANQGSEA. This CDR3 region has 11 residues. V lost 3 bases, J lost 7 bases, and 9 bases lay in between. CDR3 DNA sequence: TGCAGCGTTGACAGGGGAATTGGCTACACCTTC. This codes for CSVDRGIGYTF.

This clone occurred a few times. CDR3 residues: CASSIRADHTEAFF. The CDR3 region has the DNA TGTGCCAGTAGTATCAGGGCCGACCACACTGAAGCTTTCTTT. This chain joins TRBV19 and TRBJ1-1; the D gene is possibly TRBD1 (5 bases). The CDR3 is made up of 14 amino acids. Deletions cut 3 bases from V and 3 bases from J, with 11 bases between. Germline CDR1 is LNHDA and CDR2 is SQIVND (reference sequence). Together with reference TRBV19 and TRBJ1-1, the CDR3 gives the full variable domain: DGGITQSPKYLFRKEGQNVTLSCEQNLNHDAMYWYRQDPGQGLRLIYYSQIVNDFQKGDIAEGYSVSREKKESFPLTVTSAQKNPTAFYLCASSIRADHTEAFFGQGTRLTVV.

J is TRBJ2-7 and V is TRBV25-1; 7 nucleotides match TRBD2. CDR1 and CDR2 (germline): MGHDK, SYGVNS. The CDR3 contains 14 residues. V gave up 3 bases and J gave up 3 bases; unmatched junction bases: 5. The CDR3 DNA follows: TGTGCCAGCAGTGACCCTTGGGGGGGCTACGAGCAGTACTTC. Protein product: CASSDPWGGYEQYF.

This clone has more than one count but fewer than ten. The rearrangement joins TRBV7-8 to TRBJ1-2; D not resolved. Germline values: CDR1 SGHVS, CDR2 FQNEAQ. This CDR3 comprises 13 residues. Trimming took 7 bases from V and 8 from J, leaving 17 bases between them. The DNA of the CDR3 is TGTGCCAGCACCTCGGACCCCACGGGGGGCTACACCTTC. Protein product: CASTSDPTGGYTF.

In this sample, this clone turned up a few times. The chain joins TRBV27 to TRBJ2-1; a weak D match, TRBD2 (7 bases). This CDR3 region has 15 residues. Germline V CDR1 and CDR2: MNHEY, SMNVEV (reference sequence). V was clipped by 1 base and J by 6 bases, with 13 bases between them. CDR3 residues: CASSLFGGLVNEQFF. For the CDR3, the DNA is TGTGCCAGCAGTTTATTCGGGGGGCTGGTCAATGAGCAGTTCTTC.

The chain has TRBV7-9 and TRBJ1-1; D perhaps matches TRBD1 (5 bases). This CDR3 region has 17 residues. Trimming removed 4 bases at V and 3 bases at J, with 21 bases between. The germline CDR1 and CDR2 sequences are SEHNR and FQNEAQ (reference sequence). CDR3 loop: CASSSWARGAGDTEAFF. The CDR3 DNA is TGTGCCAGCAGCTCTTGGGCCAGAGGGGCGGGAGACACTGAAGCTTTCTTT.

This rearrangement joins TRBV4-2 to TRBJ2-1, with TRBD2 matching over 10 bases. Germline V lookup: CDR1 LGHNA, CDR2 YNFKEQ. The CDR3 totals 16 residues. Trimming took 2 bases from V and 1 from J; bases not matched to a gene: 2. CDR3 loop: CASSQRTSGSYNEQFF. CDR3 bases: TGTGCCAGCAGCCAACGGACTAGCGGATCCTACAATGAGCAGTTCTTC.